Presented here are 20 T cell receptor beta chains from one specimen sequenced in a study of glioma-infiltrating T cells. Using RNA template, CDR3s of TCR alpha and beta were amplified with iRepertoire arm-PCR. Each CDR3 protein is one row after TCRdb ran MiXCR on the multiplex PCR reads. Of about 10,000 distinct CDR3 sequences in the sample, 50% to 65% are singletons; the top ten hold more than 20%. Sequencing used glioma tissue, nonneoplastic brain tissue, or PBMCs (not recorded which). Receptor source: a human donor with low-grade glioma or glioblastoma, undergoing nonglioma brain surgery, or in good health (not recorded which).

This clonotype was recorded many times. The chain couples TRBV7-3 to TRBJ2-3, with a weak D call TRBD2 (6 bases). The germline V gene encodes CDR1 SGHTA and CDR2 FQGTGA. The V and J ends lost 2 bases and 6 bases respectively, with 12 bases between them. The CDR3 sequence is 14 residues long. The CDR3 nucleotides are TGTGCCAGCAGCTTAGCCCAAGGAGGGGATACGCAGTATTTT. This encodes CASSLAQGGDTQYF.

This clonotype was seen repeatedly, ten times or more. The chain combines TRBV12-3 or TRBV12-4 with TRBJ2-1, with TRBD2 identical over 12 bases. The CDR3 extends over 18 amino acids. Unmatched junction bases numbered 16, after V lost 7 bases and J lost 6 bases. The CDR3 region has the DNA TGTGCCAGCACCCCAAATCCCGGGACTAGCGGGCCAGGCAATGAGCAGTTCTTC. Translated: CASTPNPGTSGPGNEQFF.

Of note for this clonotype: One junction end does not reproduce the germline sequence, and a read error may be involved. J is TRBJ1-5 and V is TRBV11-3; the D is unclear. The V gene's germline CDR1 is SGHNT and CDR2 YENEEA. CDR3 size: 10 residues. Written as DNA, the CDR3 is TGTGCCAGCGTTAATCACCCCCAGCATTTT. This translates into CASVNHPQHF.

The chain joins TRBV12-3 or TRBV12-4 to TRBJ1-5; D unclear. Trimming took 5 bases from V and 6 from J, leaving 8 bases between them. The CDR3 covers 12 residues. Here the CDR3 reads CASSVATQPQHF. CDR3 DNA sequence: TGTGCCAGCAGTGTGGCTACTCAGCCCCAGCATTTT.

Comments on this clonotype: This clone may be a read error of a much larger clone one base away. Because it lacks the conserved phenylalanine or tryptophan at the end, this CDR3 is likely a read error. Because the CDR3's place on the DNA is in doubt, the DNA is left out and the CDR3 is given as listed by TCRdb. This sequence joins TRBV13 and TRBJ1-5. The CDR3 is made up of 13 amino acids, end residues included. Germline-derived CDR1 and CDR2 are PRHDT and FYEKMQ (reference sequence). CDR3 loop: CASSFRMGQPRHL.

As DNA, the CDR3 is TGCAGTGCTTGGCATATATGGACTGAAGCTTTCTTT. Translated: CSAWHIWTEAFF. The chain links TRBV20-1 to TRBJ1-1; D gene unclear. The CDR3 is 12 residues long. CDR1 is DFQATT and CDR2 is SNEGSKA in the germline V gene (reference sequence). Between the trimmed V and J ends, which lost 5 bases and 5 bases, there was a span of 12 bases.

This clonotype has ten or more counts. The genes are TRBV29-1 and TRBJ2-7, with TRBD1 matching 8 bases. Germline assignment: CDR1 SQVTM and CDR2 ANQGSEA. J was trimmed by 5 bases and V by 6 bases; bases with no gene match: 6. This CDR3 is 12 amino acids long. The CDR3 nucleotides read TGCAGCGTCAGTCCGACAGGGGACGAGCAGTACTTC. Its protein product is CSVSPTGDEQYF.

This clonotype was observed many times. The chain couples TRBV29-1 to TRBJ2-7; D not certain. Trimming removed 5 bases at V and 2 bases at J, with 13 bases between. Germline V gene lookup returns CDR1 SQVTM and CDR2 ANQGSEA. CDR3 length: 13 residues. The chain's CDR3 is CSVQVWGAYEQYF. The CDR3 DNA reads as TGCAGCGTTCAGGTCTGGGGTGCCTACGAGCAGTACTTC.

This sequence joins TRBV18 and TRBJ2-1, with 10 bases that match TRBD1. Germline V gene sequence: CDR1 KGHSH, CDR2 LQKENI. J gave up 7 bases and V 9 bases, and 12 bases lay outside the gene matches. The CDR3 is 15 amino acids. CDR3 residues: CARSQRDRGENEQFF. Here the CDR3 DNA reads TGTGCCAGGTCCCAGCGGGACAGGGGTGAAAATGAGCAGTTCTTC. Full variable domain (outside the CDR3, taken from reference TRBV18 and TRBJ2-1): NAGVMQNPRHLVRRRGQEARLRCSPMKGHSHVYWYRQLPEEGLKFMVYLQKENIIDESGMPKERFSAEFPKEGPSILRIQQVVRGDSAAYFCARSQRDRGENEQFFGPGTRLTVL.

This clonotype ranks as large. V gene TRBV27 combines with J gene TRBJ2-7; D call uncertain. Germline CDR1 and CDR2: MNHEY and SMNVEV (reference sequence). The CDR3 is 14 amino acids. Trimming shortened V by 4 bases and J by 5 bases, and 15 bases separated the two germline ends. This chain's CDR3 is CASSSDPARHEQYF. The CDR3 DNA reads TGTGCCAGCAGTTCCGACCCGGCCCGCCACGAGCAGTACTTC.

As for this clonotype: Given the absence of the conserved phenylalanine or tryptophan at the CDR3 end, a read error is likely. The V call is TRBV11-1, the J call TRBJ2-7, with 12 bases aligning to TRBD2. The V gene end was trimmed by 5 bases and the J gene end by 6 bases; junction bases not matched to a gene: 8. The CDR3 loop spans 15 amino acids. Germline-derived CDR1 and CDR2 are SGHAT and FQDESV (reference sequence). CDR3 in amino acids: CASSISTSGRIEQYL. CDR3 DNA: TGTGCCAGCAGCATCTCGACTAGCGGGAGAATCGAGCAGTACTTA.

This clonotype was picked up many times. One base away lies a much larger clone, so this may be a sequencing read error. J is TRBJ1-1 and V is TRBV3-1; the match to TRBD1 covers 7 bases. The CDR3 runs to 14 residues. Germline CDR1 and CDR2: LGHDT and YNNKEL (reference sequence). The CDR3, as DNA: TGTGCCAGCAGCCAACAGGGGGAGGGCACTGAAGCTTCCTTT. Translation: CASSQQGEGTEASF.

Turning to this clonotype: Here the CDR3 omits its conserved ending phenylalanine or tryptophan, so a read error is the likely source. Because the CDR3's place on the DNA is in doubt, the DNA is left out and the CDR3 is given as listed by TCRdb. The CDR3 reads CASSLGTGVYGYNL. The chain joins TRBV27 to TRBJ1-2; the table names TRBD1, a call not compared with the DNA. The CDR3 spans 14 amino acids, including both terminal residues. In germline, CDR1 is MNHEY, CDR2 SMNVEV (reference sequence).

About this clonotype itself: This may come from a read error, since a much larger clone is one base off. The chain couples TRBV12-3 or TRBV12-4 to TRBJ2-1, with TRBD2 matching over 7 bases. The CDR3 runs to 14 residues. In nucleotides, the CDR3 is TGTGCCAGCAGTGGGGACCGGGAGGCGAATGAGCAGTGCTTC. This gives the protein CASSGDREANEQCF.

In this sample, this clonotype turned up many times. This chain joins TRBV29-1 and TRBJ2-7; 8 bases line up with TRBD1. The J segment lost 4 bases and the V segment lost 6 bases, leaving 11 bases of the junction unmatched. This CDR3 is 14 amino acids long. The germline V gene encodes CDR1 SQVTM and CDR2 ANQGSEA. The CDR3 DNA is TGCAGCGTCTCCCCTGGGCAGGGGGCTTACGAGCAGTACTTC. It is translated as CSVSPGQGAYEQYF.

The chain uses TRBV2 and TRBJ1-1; D call uncertain. Trimming cost V 2 bases and J 13 bases, with 20 bases left between them. The CDR3 is 14 amino acids. Germline CDR1 reads SNHLY; CDR2 reads FYNNEI. CDR3 sequence: CASSESPGQEQDFF. The CDR3 nucleotides read TGTGCCAGCAGTGAAAGTCCCGGGCAGGAGCAAGATTTCTTT. Full variable domain (rest looked up from reference TRBV2 and TRBJ1-1): EPEVTQTPSHQVTQMGQEVILRCVPISNHLYFYWYRQILGQKVEFLVSFYNNEISEKSEIFDDQFSVERPDGSNFTLKIRSTKLEDSAMYFCASSESPGQEQDFFGQGTRLTVV.

In regard to this clonotype: One base away lies a much larger clone, so this may be a sequencing read error. The gene calls are TRBV19 and TRBJ1-1, with 8 bases identical to TRBD1. This CDR3 comprises 14 residues. Germline trimming cut 6 bases from V and 9 bases from J; bases unmatched to any gene: 12. Per the germline V gene, CDR1 is LNHDA and CDR2 is SQIVND (reference sequence). The CDR3 bases are TGTGCCAGTAGCGGACAGGGAAGGTTAACTAAAGCTTTCTTT. This gives the protein CASSGQGRLTKAFF.

This clonotype is medium-sized within its sample. The V gene is TRBV28, the J gene TRBJ2-5, with 7 nucleotides matching TRBD2. Per the germline V gene, CDR1 is MDHEN and CDR2 is SYDVKM. The CDR3 has 15 amino acids. J gave up 4 bases and V 4 bases, and 9 bases lay outside the gene matches. The CDR3 protein is CASSSPGLLTETQYF. The CDR3 coding sequence is TGTGCCAGCAGTTCACCGGGACTACTCACAGAGACCCAGTACTTC.

Remarks on this clonotype: A much larger clone lies a single base off, so this may be a read error. V and J are TRBV20-1 and TRBJ2-7, with unresolved D. The CDR3 consists of 11 residues. Trimming cost V 6 bases and J 11 bases, with 17 bases left between them. Germline V lookup: CDR1 DFQATT, CDR2 SNEGSKA (reference sequence). CDR3 coding DNA: TGCAGTGCGCCCCTTCGAGAAGCCAAGTACTTC. It yields the protein CSAPLREAKYF.

V is TRBV29-1 and J is TRBJ1-5; maybe TRBD1 (6 bases). Trimming removed 6 bases at V and 3 bases at J, with 24 bases between. This CDR3 has 17 amino acids. In germline, CDR1 is SQVTM, CDR2 ANQGSEA. The CDR3 coding sequence is TGCAGCGTCCTGGGACATGGTGGAGGCGTAGACAATCAGCCCCAGCATTTT. Amino acids: CSVLGHGGGVDNQPQHF.